This T cell receptor beta chain came from a study of vaccination effects on CD4 cells after COVID-19. Study summary: Antigen-specific CD4+ T cells were first expanded with viral peptide pools by the ViraFEST assay and only then sequenced.

Following 10 days of culture, CD4+ T cells were isolated. Vaccine administered to participants consisted of two doses of either BNT162b2 or mRNA-1273. As regards this clone: Its target is not known.

Some clones are missing from TCRdb's copy, which holds only in-frame ones; the method was immunoSEQ multiplex PCR. The repertoire holds fewer than 85,000 clones, with roughly 74% as singletons. This CDR3 has 12 amino acids. V lost 4 bases to trimming and J lost 5 bases; unmatched junction nucleotides: 2. Per germline, CDR1 ENHRY and CDR2 SYGVKD. The chain links TRBV10-3 to TRBJ2-7; 7 bases match TRBD1. The specimen comprised CD4+ T cells from PBMCs cultured without peptide, sampled after COVID-19 vaccination. This sequence was found in a human donor who received a COVID-19 vaccine. In nucleotides, the CDR3 is TGTGCCATCAGTGTGACAGGGCACGAGCAGTACGTC. Translation gives CAISVTGHEQYV.